The clone carrying this T cell receptor (beta chain) was found a few times. Its matching antigen is unknown. This specimen comes from a study of a mutant IDH1 vaccine in newly diagnosed glioma. Stated time point: week 5, during vaccination. Vaccine doses each comprised 300 ug of mutant IDH1 20-mer peptide, with topical imiquimod. Germline-derived CDR1 and CDR2 are SGHDT and YYEEEE. Trimming removed 5 bases at V and 3 bases at J, with 12 bases between. CDR3 length: 15 amino acids. Whole-study results and caveats: Most patients, 90% to 95%, showed vaccine-induced immune responses.

Sequenced by immunoSEQ multiplex PCR; TCRdb stores in-frame clones only, minus some. Of about 51,000 clones listed, about three quarters were seen once; the top ten hold approximately 5.2%. Sequenced material: PBMCs, taken from a glioma patient whose treatment included an IDH1 peptide vaccine. The receptor was derived from a man in his forties or fifties with glioma. The chain joins TRBV5-6 to TRBJ2-6; D gene uncertain. The CDR3 sequence is CASRSLIGGANVLTF. CDR3 coding DNA: TGTGCCAGCAGATCGTTGATAGGTGGGGCCAACGTCCTGACTTTC.